The 29 T cell receptor beta chains below were found in one sample sequenced in a study of cytomegalovirus exposure and HLA in healthy donors. Use of 60 Vbeta and 13 Jbeta primers characterized the PCR. Sequencing used immunoSEQ multiplex PCR; TCRdb keeps in-frame clones, though not all of them. The data contain a few hundred thousand clones, 80% to 95% of them singletons. The material sequenced was PBMCs. These receptors all come from a girl aged 2 to 10 in good health and CMV-seronegative.

The rearrangement links TRBV4-1 to TRBJ1-2, with D unresolved. The CDR3 totals 15 residues. Trimming took 0 bases from V and 6 from J, leaving 14 bases between them. CDR1 and CDR2 from the germline V gene are MGHRA and YSYEKL. CDR3 loop: CASSQDLGTLDGYTF. For the CDR3, the DNA is TGCGCCAGCAGCCAAGATCTGGGCACCCTGGATGGCTACACCTTC.

The CDR3 DNA reads TGTGCCAGCAGCTCGGGACTAGCCGTAGATACGCAGTATTTT. Translated, it gives CASSSGLAVDTQYF. The chain uses TRBV7-3 and TRBJ2-3, with TRBD2 identical over 9 bases. Losses at the gene ends were 4 bases for V and 5 bases for J; bases not matched to a gene: 4. Looked up from germline, CDR1 is SGHTA and CDR2 is FQGTGA. The CDR3 is 14 residues long.

The chain carries TRBV30 and TRBJ2-1; 10 bases line up with TRBD2. After removal of 3 bases from V and 5 bases from J, the junction contained 10 bases not matched to a gene. The CDR3 consists of 16 residues. Germline V CDR1 and CDR2: GTSNPN, SVGIG (reference sequence). The DNA for the CDR3 is TGTGCCTGGAGGCGGTTTAGCGGGGGGTTTAACAATGAGCAGTTCTTC. Translating it yields CAWRRFSGGFNNEQFF.

The V call is TRBV2, the J call TRBJ2-3, with TRBD1 matching over 8 bases. The V and J ends lost 6 bases and 4 bases, in that order; junction bases with no gene match: 6. CDR1 and CDR2 from the germline V gene are SNHLY and FYNNEI. The CDR3 spans 14 residues. CDR3 residues: CASRRDRGADTQYF. CDR3 DNA: TGTGCCAGCAGACGAGACAGGGGCGCAGATACGCAGTATTTT.

The chain uses TRBV18 and TRBJ1-2, with TRBD1 matching 7 bases. The CDR3 spans 14 residues. With V trimmed by 3 bases and J by 8 bases, 9 bases remained unmatched. CDR1 and CDR2 from the germline V gene are KGHSH and LQKENI. CDR3 in DNA: TGTGCCAGCTCACCCGCAGGACAGGCCCCCGGCTACACCTTC. Protein: CASSPAGQAPGYTF.

This chain connects TRBV27 to TRBJ1-2, with 11 bases that match TRBD1. The CDR3 contains 17 residues. CDR1 MNHEY and CDR2 SMNVEV come from the germline V gene (reference sequence). J gave up 1 base and V 2 bases, and 6 bases lay outside the gene matches. CDR3 region: CASSLTGQGGFNYGYTF. For the CDR3, the DNA is TGTGCCAGCAGTTTAACGGGACAGGGGGGATTTAACTATGGCTACACCTTC.

The rearrangement uses TRBV7-9 and TRBJ2-7; D is unclear. The CDR3 is made up of 15 amino acids. V dropped 4 bases and J dropped 0 bases, with 13 bases sitting between them. Germline CDR1 reads SEHNR; CDR2 reads FQNEAQ (reference sequence). CDR3 nucleotide sequence: TGTGCCAGCAGCTACGAAGCGTTTAGCTCCTACGAGCAGTACTTC. Its protein product is CASSYEAFSSYEQYF.

V is TRBV25-1 and J is TRBJ2-7; D is possibly TRBD1 (6 bases). The V gene lost 4 bases and the J gene lost 2 bases, with 15 bases spanning the gap. Germline V CDR1 and CDR2: MGHDK, SYGVNS. The CDR3 contains 15 residues. Here the CDR3 reads CASSASIGTTYEQYF. The CDR3 coding sequence is TGTGCCAGCAGTGCCTCAATAGGGACAACCTACGAGCAGTACTTC.

Remarks on this clone: This same CDR3 is encoded by further DNA sequences in the sample. This rearrangement joins TRBV5-8 to TRBJ2-1; a possible D gene is TRBD2 (6 bases). CDR3 length: 17 residues. Deletions cut 4 bases from V and 7 bases from J, with 24 bases between. Germline V CDR1 and CDR2: SGHTS, YDEGEE. CDR3 nucleotides: TGTGCCAGCAGCGCCAAGTGGGGGGACCGGATTAATAATGAGCAGTTCTTC. Translation: CASSAKWGDRINNEQFF.

This chain uses TRBV11-2 with TRBJ1-4; maybe TRBD1 (6 bases). Germline CDR1 reads SGHAT; CDR2 reads FQNNGV. Trimming pared 5 bases from V and 7 bases from J, leaving 20 bases between. CDR3 length equals 16 residues. The CDR3 DNA reads as TGTGCCAGCAGCCCTAACTACAGGGCGAGGGTTGAAAAACTGTTTTTT. This gives the protein CASSPNYRARVEKLFF. The full variable domain, in which reference TRBV11-2 and TRBJ1-4 provide the parts outside the CDR3, is EAGVAQSPRYKIIEKRQSVAFWCNPISGHATLYWYQQILGQGPKLLIQFQNNGVVDDSQLPKDRFSAERLKGVDSTLKIQPAKLEDSAVYLCASSPNYRARVEKLFFGSGTQLSVL.

The chain employs TRBV6-5 and TRBJ1-4; D is possibly TRBD1 (6 bases). There are 14 residues in the CDR3. The germline gives CDR1 MNHEY, CDR2 SVGAGI. Trimming took off 0 bases at V and 8 bases at J, with 10 bases between the two ends. The CDR3 loop is CASSYSGGEEKLFF. CDR3 nucleotide sequence: TGTGCCAGCAGTTACTCAGGGGGAGAAGAAAAACTGTTTTTT.

V usage is TRBV28 and J usage is TRBJ1-2; possible D gene TRBD1, 5 bases. The germline V gene has CDR1 MDHEN and CDR2 SYDVKM. This CDR3 contains 13 residues. Trimming removed 8 bases from V and 8 bases from J, with 18 bases in between. The CDR3 sequence: CASGRGEGRGYTF. The DNA of the CDR3 is TGTGCCAGCGGACGGGGGGAGGGGAGAGGCTACACCTTC.

The chain combines TRBV7-9 with TRBJ2-7; D remains ambiguous. Germline V CDR1 and CDR2: SEHNR, FQNEAQ (reference sequence). The CDR3 runs 13 residues. V lost 5 bases to trimming and J lost 4 bases, with 12 bases between them. The CDR3 is CASSPSVSYEQYF. The CDR3 nucleotides read TGTGCCAGCAGCCCCTCTGTCTCGTACGAGCAGTACTTC.

The sample holds one count of this clone. V is TRBV5-1 and J is TRBJ2-3; tentative D call: TRBD1 (7 bases). The CDR3 sequence is 14 residues long. Trimming pared 3 bases from V and 6 bases from J, leaving 14 bases between. Germline assignment: CDR1 SGHRS and CDR2 YFSETQ. The CDR3 sequence: CASSYMAGGDTQYF. The DNA for the CDR3 is TGCGCCAGCAGCTACATGGCAGGGGGGGATACGCAGTATTTT.

The chain recombines TRBV5-5 with TRBJ1-3; no clear D gene. The V end lost 4 bases, the J end lost 1 base, and 9 bases lay between the germline ends. The CDR3 contains 14 residues. Germline V gene data show CDR1 as SGHKS and CDR2 as YYEKEE (reference sequence). CDR3 nucleotide sequence: TGTGCCAGCAGCCCGGGAACTTCTGGAAACACCATATATTTT. Amino acid sequence: CASSPGTSGNTIYF.

V usage is TRBV25-1 and J usage is TRBJ2-1; D is possibly TRBD2 (6 bases). The germline V and J ends were trimmed by 2 bases and 6 bases, with 14 bases remaining between them. CDR1 is MGHDK, CDR2 SYGVNS, per germline. This CDR3 is 15 amino acids long. The CDR3 DNA sequence: TGTGCCAGCAGTGAAGGTTGGGGTAGCGGCAATGAGCAGTTCTTC. Translating it yields CASSEGWGSGNEQFF.

This chain connects TRBV10-1 to TRBJ1-2, with 7 bases fitting TRBD1. CDR3 length equals 13 residues. Germline CDR1 is WNHNN and CDR2 is SYGVQD (reference sequence). J gave up 8 bases and V 6 bases, and 9 bases lay outside the gene matches. The CDR3 DNA follows: TGCGCCAGCAGCGAGGGGACAGCCCTGGGCTACACCTTC. This codes for CASSEGTALGYTF.

The J gene is TRBJ1-1, the V gene TRBV5-1; D possibly corresponds to TRBD1 (5 bases). Looked up from germline, CDR1 is SGHRS and CDR2 is YFSETQ. CDR3 length: 13 amino acids. The V gene lost 4 bases and the J gene lost 5 bases, with 12 bases spanning the gap. CDR3: CASSQAGWTEAFF. CDR3 nucleotide sequence: TGCGCCAGCAGCCAGGCAGGGTGGACTGAAGCTTTCTTT.

This clone was recorded only once. This CDR3 reads CASTGGTGSYNEQFF. CDR3 in DNA: TGTGCCAGCACAGGGGGGACAGGGAGTTACAATGAGCAGTTCTTC. The genes are TRBV7-2 and TRBJ2-1; 9 bases are a match to TRBD1. The CDR3 length is 15 residues. Germline V lookup: CDR1 SGHTA, CDR2 FQGNSA. V shed 7 bases, J shed 4 bases, and the junction held 8 bases outside the gene matches. Full variable domain (rest looked up from reference TRBV7-2 and TRBJ2-1): GAGVSQSPSNKVTEKGKDVELRCDPISGHTALYWYRQSLGQGLEFLIYFQGNSAPDKSGLPSDRFSAERTGGSVSTLTIQRTQQEDSAVYLCASTGGTGSYNEQFFGPGTRLTVL.

The chain joins TRBV4-1 to TRBJ1-1; no clear D gene. The V gene's germline CDR1 is MGHRA and CDR2 YSYEKL. Trimming stripped 2 bases from V and 1 base from J, with 11 bases between. This CDR3 region has 15 residues. CDR3 residues: CASSQSPGSNTEAFF. CDR3 bases: TGCGCCAGCAGCCAAAGCCCGGGTTCGAACACTGAAGCTTTCTTT.

The chain links TRBV6-5 to TRBJ1-1; D call uncertain. V lost 5 bases and J lost 1, with 8 bases in between. This CDR3 is 13 amino acids long. The germline V gene has CDR1 MNHEY and CDR2 SVGAGI. The CDR3 DNA reads TGTGCCAGCAGTCTCGACAAGAACACTGAAGCTTTCTTT. It codes for CASSLDKNTEAFF.

The chain uses TRBV27 and TRBJ1-6; TRBD1 aligns across 7 bases. Germline assignment: CDR1 MNHEY and CDR2 SMNVEV (reference sequence). This CDR3 is 13 amino acids long. V was pared by 2 bases and J by 10 bases, with 2 bases of the junction left unmatched. CDR3 loop: CASSLTGVSPLHF. CDR3 nucleotide sequence: TGTGCCAGCAGTTTAACAGGGGTGTCACCCCTCCACTTT.

The chain links TRBV11-2 to TRBJ1-5; 8 nucleotides agree with TRBD1. The CDR3 is made up of 15 amino acids. V gave up 5 bases and J gave up 3 bases; unmatched junction bases: 6. Germline assignment: CDR1 SGHAT and CDR2 FQNNGV. The CDR3 loop reads CASSEDRALNQPQHF. The CDR3, as DNA: TGTGCCAGCAGCGAGGACAGGGCCCTCAATCAGCCCCAGCATTTT.

On this clone itself: This sample includes further DNA sequences coding for the same CDR3. The chain is built from TRBV5-1 and TRBJ2-3; D perhaps matches TRBD2 (6 bases). Per the germline V gene, CDR1 is SGHRS and CDR2 is YFSETQ. The CDR3 length is 14 residues. The germline V and J ends were trimmed by 3 bases and 0 bases, with 8 bases remaining between them. The DNA of the CDR3 is TGCGCCAGCAGCTCCAGCGGGAGCACAGATACGCAGTATTTT. Amino acids: CASSSSGSTDTQYF.

This clone came up a few times. The V call is TRBV5-1, the J call TRBJ2-1; tentative D call: TRBD2 (6 bases). Trimming removed 0 bases from V and 5 bases from J, with 21 bases in between. From germline, CDR1 is SGHRS and CDR2 YFSETQ. The CDR3 has 18 residues. For the CDR3, the DNA is TGCGCCAGCAGCTTGGTGGTCCACCGGGACTCTACCAACAATGAGCAGTTCTTC. It is translated as CASSLVVHRDSTNNEQFF. The entire variable domain, with the rest obtained from reference TRBV5-1 and TRBJ2-1, is as follows: KAGVTQTPRYLIKTRGQQVTLSCSPISGHRSVSWYQQTPGQGLQFLFEYFSETQRNKGNFPGRFSGRQFSNSRSEMNVSTLELGDSALYLCASSLVVHRDSTNNEQFFGPGTRLTVL.

The V and J genes are TRBV29-1 and TRBJ2-3; TRBD2 matches at 12 bases. From germline, CDR1 is SQVTM and CDR2 ANQGSEA. V lost 7 bases and J lost 0; bases outside the gene matches: 5. The CDR3 loop spans 15 amino acids. CDR3 loop: CSGRLAGASTDTQYF. The CDR3 bases are TGCAGCGGTAGACTAGCGGGGGCCAGCACAGATACGCAGTATTTT.

The chain has TRBV5-6 and TRBJ2-1; a possible D gene is TRBD1 (6 bases). With 4 bases removed from V and 1 base from J, the gap between germline ends came to 15 bases. This CDR3 region has 16 residues. Germline V CDR1 and CDR2: SGHDT, YYEEEE. CDR3 residues: CASSPPQGSSYNEQFF. The CDR3 DNA reads as TGTGCCAGCAGCCCCCCACAGGGAAGTTCCTACAATGAGCAGTTCTTC.

This clone came up once. This chain connects TRBV7-7 to TRBJ2-1, with 9 nucleotides matching TRBD1. The CDR3 spans 13 residues. Germline V gene sequence: CDR1 SSHAT, CDR2 FNYEAQ (reference sequence). The chain's CDR3 is CASARQGGGEQFF. In DNA, the CDR3 is TGTGCTTCCGCCAGACAGGGGGGCGGTGAGCAGTTCTTC.

CDR3 DNA: TGCGCCAGCAGCCAAGATCCGGGAAACTATGGCTACACCTTC. Residues: CASSQDPGNYGYTF. The rearrangement links TRBV4-1 to TRBJ1-2; D gene unclear. Germline lookup yields CDR1 MGHRA and CDR2 YSYEKL. CDR3 length: 14 residues. The germline V and J ends were trimmed by 0 bases and 2 bases, with 7 bases remaining between them.